These 28 T cell receptor beta chains were all obtained from the same sample, sequenced in a study of blood T cell repertoires in COVID-19. The method was immunoSEQ multiplex PCR; TCRdb's version includes in-frame clones alone and lacks a portion of them. The table lists 130,000 to 150,000 clones, roughly four fifths of them singletons, with roughly 15% in the top ten. Sequenced sample: peripheral blood. The receptors were sampled from a human donor with acute or convalescent COVID-19. The donor label of this sample is uncertain.

This chain joins TRBV6-6 and TRBJ1-2; D not resolved. There are 15 residues in the CDR3. Germline CDR1 MNHNY, CDR2 SVGAGI (reference sequence). V lost 0 bases, J lost 9 bases, and 17 bases lay in between. The CDR3 loop is CASSYSTPSGERYTF. Here the CDR3 DNA reads TGTGCCAGCAGTTACTCGACTCCCAGTGGTGAACGCTACACCTTC.

V gene TRBV30 combines with J gene TRBJ1-4; 9 positions match TRBD1. J gave up 8 bases and V 5 bases, and 9 bases lay outside the gene matches. CDR3 length: 14 residues. CDR1 is GTSNPN, CDR2 SVGIG, per germline (reference sequence). The CDR3 spells CAWVLVTGGEKLFF. The CDR3 region has the DNA TGTGCCTGGGTCCTTGTGACAGGGGGGGAAAAACTGTTTTTT.

The rearrangement joins TRBV12-3 or TRBV12-4 to TRBJ2-7; no clear D gene. V lost 3 bases and J 6 bases, leaving 6 bases between the germline ends. This CDR3 contains 11 residues. The CDR3 reads CASSFRVEQYF. The DNA of the CDR3 is TGTGCCAGCAGTTTCCGAGTCGAGCAGTACTTC.

This chain uses TRBV18 with TRBJ1-2; D gene uncertain. V shed 3 bases and J shed 6 bases, with 8 bases lying between them. This CDR3 contains 12 residues. The germline V gene has CDR1 KGHSH and CDR2 LQKENI. The CDR3 region has the DNA TGTGCCAGCTCACCGGGCCAGGATGGCTACACCTTC. It encodes CASSPGQDGYTF.

The chain couples TRBV7-9 to TRBJ1-1, with D unresolved. This CDR3 is 14 amino acids long. Germline CDR1 reads SEHNR; CDR2 reads FQNEAQ (reference sequence). V was trimmed by 2 bases and J by 1 base, leaving 8 bases between them. In DNA form, the CDR3 reads TGTGCCAGCAGCTTATTCAATCAGAACACTGAAGCTTTCTTT. It encodes CASSLFNQNTEAFF.

The chain employs TRBV10-3 and TRBJ2-7, with 14 bases that match TRBD2. This CDR3 is 14 amino acids long. The germline gives CDR1 ENHRY, CDR2 SYGVKD. V gave up 10 bases and J gave up 6 bases; unmatched junction bases: 8. CDR3 bases: TGTGCCACCGGACTAGCGGGGGGCCAGGGCGAGCAGTACTTC. Protein sequence: CATGLAGGQGEQYF.

The chain has TRBV11-2 and TRBJ2-3; 7 positions agree with TRBD1. This CDR3 region has 13 residues. Germline V CDR1 and CDR2: SGHAT, FQNNGV. Trimming cost V 5 bases and J 4 bases; bases outside gene matches: 3. The CDR3 DNA sequence: TGTGCCAGCAGCCCAACAGGGGCAGATACGCAGTATTTT. It translates to CASSPTGADTQYF.

The gene calls are TRBV3-1 (or the pseudogene TRBV3-2) and TRBJ1-5; no definite D call. V shed 0 bases and J shed 6 bases, with 9 bases lying between them. The germline gives CDR1 LGHDT, CDR2 YNNKEL (reference sequence). The CDR3 has 14 residues. The CDR3 nucleotides read TGTGCCAGCAGCCAAGATGCATCGCGTCAGCCCCAGCATTTT. Its translation is CASSQDASRQPQHF.

The rearrangement joins TRBV7-2 to TRBJ2-5; 7 bases are shared with TRBD2. Germline V CDR1 and CDR2: SGHTA, FQGNSA. The V gene end was trimmed by 4 bases and the J gene end by 4 bases; junction bases not matched to a gene: 9. The length of the CDR3 is 15 residues. The CDR3 region is CASSWVAGRAETQYF. For the CDR3, the DNA is TGTGCCAGCAGCTGGGTGGCGGGGAGGGCAGAGACCCAGTACTTC.

The chain uses TRBV7-2 and TRBJ2-3, with TRBD2 matching over 12 bases. Germline trimming cut 6 bases from V and 3 bases from J; bases unmatched to any gene: 1. The CDR3 runs 14 residues. The V gene's germline CDR1 is SGHTA and CDR2 FQGNSA. The DNA of the CDR3 is TGTGCCAGCAGGCTAGCGGGGGGGACAGATACGCAGTATTTT. Its protein product is CASRLAGGTDTQYF. Full variable domain (remainder filled in from reference TRBV7-2 and TRBJ2-3): GAGVSQSPSNKVTEKGKDVELRCDPISGHTALYWYRQSLGQGLEFLIYFQGNSAPDKSGLPSDRFSAERTGGSVSTLTIQRTQQEDSAVYLCASRLAGGTDTQYFGPGTRLTVL.

This rearrangement joins TRBV11-2 to TRBJ1-4, with no clear D. The germline CDR1 and CDR2 sequences are SGHAT and FQNNGV. The length of the CDR3 is 14 residues. The V gene lost 4 bases and the J gene lost 4 bases, with 10 bases spanning the gap. The CDR3 DNA reads TGTGCCAGCAGCTCCCGACACCGTAATGAAAAACTGTTTTTT. The encoded protein is CASSSRHRNEKLFF.

The V gene is TRBV19, the J gene TRBJ1-1; 7 nucleotides align to TRBD1. CDR3 length equals 14 residues. Germline V lookup: CDR1 LNHDA, CDR2 SQIVND (reference sequence). V shed 5 bases, J shed 4 bases, and the junction held 7 bases outside the gene matches. DNA for the CDR3: TGTGCCAGTAGTGCGACAGGGTGGGGCACTGAAGCTTTCTTT. This encodes CASSATGWGTEAFF.

The V gene is TRBV19, the J gene TRBJ2-1; TRBD2 matches at 13 bases. Germline V gives CDR1 LNHDA, CDR2 SQIVND (reference sequence). The junction had 6 bases not matched to a gene; V was cut back by 1 base and J by 9 bases. The CDR3 is made up of 16 amino acids. The CDR3, as DNA: TGTGCCAGTAGTATAGGCCTGGGACTAGCGGGGACTGAGCAGTTCTTC. This encodes CASSIGLGLAGTEQFF.

The chain carries TRBV4-1 and TRBJ2-1, with TRBD2 matching 7 bases. The V and J ends lost 5 bases and 2 bases, in that order; junction bases with no gene match: 6. Per germline, CDR1 MGHRA and CDR2 YSYEKL. The CDR3 extends over 15 amino acids. Here the CDR3 DNA reads TGCGCCAGCAGCTCTGGTAGCGGGCCCTACAATGAGCAGTTCTTC. Translating gives CASSSGSGPYNEQFF.

This chain links TRBV3-1 (or the pseudogene TRBV3-2) with TRBJ2-5; 8 nucleotides agree with TRBD2. With 4 bases clipped from V and 4 bases from J, the junction kept 5 bases outside the gene matches. Germline lookup yields CDR1 LGHDT and CDR2 YNNKEL (reference sequence). There are 14 residues in the CDR3. CDR3 in amino acids: CASSLRTSLETQYF. CDR3 sequence (DNA): TGTGCCAGCAGCCTCAGGACTAGCCTAGAGACCCAGTACTTC.

This clone is a singleton in its sample. The chain carries TRBV11-2 and TRBJ2-1; D might be TRBD2 (6 bases). Trimming pared 4 bases from V and 7 bases from J, leaving 14 bases between. Germline V gene lookup returns CDR1 SGHAT and CDR2 FQNNGV. The CDR3 runs to 14 residues. Here the CDR3 reads CASSSRSGRNEQFF. The DNA of the CDR3 is TGTGCCAGCAGCTCCCGTTCAGGGAGGAATGAGCAGTTCTTC.

This clone occurred once. The CDR3 coding sequence is TGTGCCAGCAGTCCGGGACTAGCGGAGACCCAGTACTTC. Encoded protein: CASSPGLAETQYF. The rearrangement links TRBV6-5 to TRBJ2-5; 10 bases are a match to TRBD2. This CDR3 contains 13 residues. V gave up 5 bases and J gave up 5 bases; unmatched junction bases: 2. Per the germline V gene, CDR1 is MNHEY and CDR2 is SVGAGI.

Written as DNA, the CDR3 is TGTGCCAGTAGTGCCCAACCCAGGGGGTGGGAGACCCAGTACTTC. Protein sequence: CASSAQPRGWETQYF. The chain employs TRBV19 and TRBJ2-5, with TRBD1 matching 7 bases. CDR3 length: 15 residues. V shed 5 bases and J 5 bases; nucleotides not matched to a gene: 11. Germline V gene sequence: CDR1 LNHDA, CDR2 SQIVND (reference sequence).

CDR3 sequence reads: CASAWAGGALGQPQHF. The CDR3 DNA reads as TGTGCTAGTGCTTGGGCCGGGGGGGCCCTGGGGCAGCCCCAGCATTTT. This chain connects TRBV12-5 to TRBJ1-5; possibly TRBD1 for D (6 bases). The ends were cut back, 7 bases at V and 7 bases at J, with 23 bases in the middle. The CDR3 has 16 amino acids. The germline gives CDR1 LGHNT, CDR2 FRNRAP. Combining the CDR3 with reference TRBV12-5 and TRBJ1-5 gives the whole variable domain DARVTQTPRHKVTEMGQEVTMRCQPILGHNTVFWYRQTMMQGLELLAYFRNRAPLDDSGMPKDRFSAEMPDATLATLKIQPSEPRDSAVYFCASAWAGGALGQPQHFGDGTRLSIL.

This clone was picked up a small number of times. The chain carries TRBV5-1 and TRBJ1-6; D is unresolved. CDR3 size: 15 residues. V lost 4 bases and J lost 3, with 11 bases in between. Germline CDR1 is SGHRS and CDR2 is YFSETQ. The CDR3 DNA is TGCGCCAGCAGCGTTTCAACGGTCTATAATTCACCCCTCCACTTT. Translating gives CASSVSTVYNSPLHF.

The chain employs TRBV25-1 and TRBJ2-7, with 9 bases matching TRBD1. CDR1 is MGHDK and CDR2 is SYGVNS in the germline V gene. Losses at the gene ends were 5 bases for V and 2 bases for J; bases not matched to a gene: 10. This CDR3 region has 16 residues. The CDR3 region has the DNA TGTGCCAGCAGTCGACCCCCGGGACAGGGAACCTACGAGCAGTACTTC. It codes for CASSRPPGQGTYEQYF.

Here the CDR3 reads CASSSTSGRGHKGDTQYF. The CDR3, as DNA: TGTGCCAGCAGCTCAACTTCGGGTAGGGGACATAAAGGAGATACGCAGTATTTT. The rearrangement joins TRBV7-9 to TRBJ2-3; TRBD1 is a possible D gene (6 bases). CDR1 and CDR2 from the germline V gene are SEHNR and FQNEAQ (reference sequence). The ends were cut back, 4 bases at V and 5 bases at J, with 25 bases in the middle. This CDR3 has 18 amino acids. The whole variable domain, remainder taken from reference TRBV7-9 and TRBJ2-3, is DTGVSQNPRHKITKRGQNVTFRCDPISEHNRLYWYRQTLGQGPEFLTYFQNEAQLEKSRLLSDRFSAERPKGSFSTLEIQRTEQGDSAMYLCASSSTSGRGHKGDTQYFGPGTRLTVL.

The chain uses TRBV2 and TRBJ1-5; 9 bases line up with TRBD1. The CDR3 is made up of 15 amino acids. V gave up 4 bases and J gave up 2 bases; unmatched junction bases: 3. The germline CDR1 and CDR2 sequences are SNHLY and FYNNEI. The CDR3 sequence is CASSGGQGGNQPQHF. CDR3 bases: TGTGCCAGCAGTGGGGGACAGGGTGGCAATCAGCCCCAGCATTTT.

This rearrangement joins TRBV29-1 to TRBJ2-7; the D gene is possibly TRBD1 (5 bases). Trimming took 4 bases from V and 3 from J, leaving 10 bases between them. CDR3 length: 12 residues. Germline values: CDR1 SQVTM, CDR2 ANQGSEA. Written as DNA, the CDR3 is TGCAGCGTTGTAGGCAGGGACTACGAGCAGTACTTC. Translating gives CSVVGRDYEQYF.

The chain uses TRBV5-4 and TRBJ2-7; possible D gene TRBD1, 6 bases. This CDR3 spans 12 amino acids. Trimming shortened V by 5 bases and J by 6 bases, and 12 bases separated the two germline ends. Germline loops: CDR1 SGHNT, CDR2 YYREEE (reference sequence). The chain's CDR3 is CASSPVRGEQYF. The CDR3 nucleotides are TGTGCCAGCAGTCCTGTCAGGGGCGAGCAGTACTTC.

The genes are TRBV7-2 and TRBJ2-5; TRBD1 aligns across 7 bases. Trimming cost V 3 bases and J 3 bases; bases outside gene matches: 4. The CDR3 consists of 14 residues. The germline V gene encodes CDR1 SGHTA and CDR2 FQGNSA. The CDR3 is CASSFRTGEETQYF. In nucleotides, the CDR3 is TGTGCCAGCAGCTTTAGGACAGGTGAAGAGACCCAGTACTTC.

This rearrangement joins TRBV5-1 to TRBJ2-5; 7 bases align to TRBD1. Germline values: CDR1 SGHRS, CDR2 YFSETQ. CDR3 size: 14 residues. The J segment lost 2 bases and the V segment lost 9 bases, leaving 10 bases of the junction unmatched. Here the CDR3 reads CATTAGGDQETQYF. In nucleotides, the CDR3 is TGCGCCACTACGGCAGGGGGAGATCAAGAGACCCAGTACTTC.

The chain recombines TRBV6-5 with TRBJ2-7, with D perhaps matching TRBD2 (5 bases). Germline CDR1 reads MNHEY; CDR2 reads SVGAGI. The CDR3 sequence is 12 residues long. Trimming stripped 8 bases from V and 5 bases from J, with 13 bases between. CDR3 sequence reads: CASGEGSHEQYF. The CDR3 nucleotides read TGTGCCAGCGGAGAGGGATCCCACGAGCAGTACTTC.